This record covers a single T cell receptor beta chain. Antigen unknown. Germline values: CDR1 DFQATT, CDR2 SNEGSKA (reference sequence). CDR3 length equals 11 residues. The source of the sample is a study of radiotherapy plus CTLA-4 blockade in lung cancer. General study points: Some TCR clones had been derived from tumors. These clones expanded in peripheral blood after radiotherapy plus ipilimumab.

Profiling relied on immunoSEQ multiplex PCR, and the TCRdb table lists in-frame clones only, not all of them. The sample includes about 59,000 clones, around 69% of them seen just once. The genes are TRBV20-1 and TRBJ2-7; 7 nucleotides line up with TRBD1. The specimen was peripheral blood, collected from a patient treated with radiotherapy plus ipilimumab. This TCR came from a human donor with non-small cell lung cancer who had a complete response to radiotherapy plus ipilimumab. Here the CDR3 DNA reads TGCAGCGGGACAGCGTCCTACGAGCAGTACTTC. Translation gives CSGTASYEQYF.